The 31 T cell receptor beta chains below come from one sample, sequenced in a study of T cells in Graves' hyperthyroidism and ophthalmopathy. TCR beta CDR3 region amplification was performed from RNA transcripts. Using the HTBI primer set, a first-round RT-PCR was run on the TCR CDR3. TCRdb re-derived calls from the multiplex PCR reads in MiXCR, one entry per CDR3 protein. The sample carries over 200,000 distinct CDR3 sequences, about 15% recorded once. Sample: blood. The receptors shown here come from a man in his fifties with Graves' hyperthyroidism.

In its sample, this clonotype was seen many times. V and J are TRBV30 and TRBJ2-2; 9 bases are a match to TRBD1. The V gene end was trimmed by 2 bases and the J gene end by 2 bases; junction bases not matched to a gene: 6. The CDR3 totals 16 residues. Germline V gene data show CDR1 as GTSNPN and CDR2 as SVGIG (reference sequence). CDR3 in DNA: TGTGCCTGGAGTACTTGGGACAGGGCAAACACCGGGGAGCTGTTTTTT. Encoded protein: CAWSTWDRANTGELFF.

This chain uses TRBV6-1 with TRBJ2-5; 8 nucleotides agree with TRBD1. The CDR3 length is 16 residues. The V gene end was trimmed by 3 bases and the J gene end by 5 bases; junction bases not matched to a gene: 11. The germline gives CDR1 MNHNS, CDR2 SASEGT. The CDR3 nucleotides are TGTGCCAGCAGTGACCCCGGACAGGGAACGCGGGAGACCCAGTACTTC. It yields the protein CASSDPGQGTRETQYF.

The chain employs TRBV27 and TRBJ2-3; 9 nucleotides align to TRBD2. The CDR3 covers 15 residues. The germline CDR1 and CDR2 sequences are MNHEY and SMNVEV (reference sequence). V shed 6 bases and J 8 bases; nucleotides not matched to a gene: 12. The CDR3: CASSPRGSGSVTQYF. CDR3 in DNA: TGTGCCAGCAGCCCCCGGGGTAGCGGGAGTGTTACGCAGTATTTT.

Comments on this clonotype: A read error may explain this, as a much larger clone is one base away. The V call is TRBV2, the J call TRBJ1-1; 11 bases are a match to TRBD1. CDR1 SNHLY and CDR2 FYNNEI come from the germline V gene. The CDR3 totals 14 residues. V dropped 4 bases and J dropped 10; count of bases not matched to a gene: 8. Written as DNA, the CDR3 is TGTGCCAGCAGTGGTCGGGACAGGGGGTCTGGAGCTTTCTTT. This encodes CASSGRDRGSGAFF.

This clonotype appeared many times. This chain uses TRBV5-1 with TRBJ1-1, with TRBD1 identical over 7 bases. This CDR3 spans 16 amino acids. V lost 3 bases and J lost 10; bases outside the gene matches: 18. Germline lookup yields CDR1 SGHRS and CDR2 YFSETQ. Here the CDR3 reads CASSSEGGPSPEVAFF. Written as DNA, the CDR3 is TGCGCCAGCAGCTCCGAAGGGGGCCCTTCGCCCGAGGTAGCTTTCTTT.

This clonotype was picked up many times. The chain has TRBV12-3 or TRBV12-4 and TRBJ2-6; 8 bases line up with TRBD1. This CDR3 contains 17 residues. Trimming cost V 6 bases and J 0 bases; bases outside gene matches: 7. CDR3 sequence: CASSPGQGRSGANVLTF. For the CDR3, the DNA is TGTGCCAGCAGCCCCGGACAGGGACGCTCTGGGGCCAACGTCCTGACTTTC.

This clonotype came up many times. The genes are TRBV20-1 and TRBJ2-1, with 13 bases aligning to TRBD2. The trim removed 6 bases at V and 8 bases at J, leaving 10 bases unmatched. CDR1 and CDR2 (germline): DFQATT, SNEGSKA (reference sequence). The CDR3 runs 15 residues. The CDR3 spells CSATWTSGSRDEQFF. The CDR3, as DNA: TGCAGTGCCACTTGGACTAGCGGGAGTCGGGATGAGCAGTTCTTC.

This clonotype was picked up many times. The chain is built from TRBV24-1 and TRBJ2-5; 8 bases map to TRBD2. CDR1 KGHDR and CDR2 SFDVKD come from the germline V gene. The length of the CDR3 is 16 residues. With V trimmed by 1 base and J by 5 bases, 8 bases remained unmatched. DNA for the CDR3: TGTGCCACCAGTGATTTCGTGGCGGGAGGAGGGGAGACCCAGTACTTC. Translating it yields CATSDFVAGGGETQYF.

This clonotype was picked up many times. The chain combines TRBV2 with TRBJ1-5; possible D gene TRBD1, 6 bases. This CDR3 contains 13 residues. Germline loops: CDR1 SNHLY, CDR2 FYNNEI. V was pared by 4 bases and J by 6 bases, with 10 bases between. Here the CDR3 reads CASSGQASQPQHF. The CDR3, as DNA: TGTGCCAGCAGTGGACAGGCTAGTCAGCCCCAGCATTTT.

The V gene is TRBV6-5, the J gene TRBJ2-1; D is perhaps TRBD2 (6 bases). V was clipped by 4 bases and J by 7 bases, with 20 bases between them. The CDR3 is 16 amino acids. Germline values: CDR1 MNHEY, CDR2 SVGAGI. The CDR3 is CASSSNSRDPRNEQFF. CDR3 in DNA: TGTGCCAGCAGTTCGAATTCGCGGGACCCCCGGAATGAGCAGTTCTTC.

The chain recombines TRBV4-1 with TRBJ1-3; D unclear. Germline CDR1 MGHRA, CDR2 YSYEKL. The CDR3 contains 17 residues. V shed 1 base and J shed 0 bases, with 13 bases lying between them. The CDR3 region has the DNA TGCGCCAGCAGCCAAGGAGTGGCGCTGAGCTCTGGAAACACCATATATTTT. Protein product: CASSQGVALSSGNTIYF.

The sample holds many counts of this clonotype. The V and J genes are TRBV11-3 and TRBJ2-2; TRBD2 agrees at 8 bases. The CDR3 extends over 15 amino acids. Unmatched junction bases numbered 3, after V lost 1 base and J lost 5 bases. The V gene's germline CDR1 is SGHNT and CDR2 YENEEA. The CDR3 DNA reads TGTGCCAGCAGCTTAGCACTAGCGGTTACCGGGGAGCTGTTTTTT. Protein: CASSLALAVTGELFF.

This clonotype was picked up a small number of times. The chain employs TRBV6-1 and TRBJ2-1, with 9 positions matching TRBD1. The V segment lost 7 bases and the J segment 10 bases; nucleotides outside the gene matches: 8. Germline CDR1 is MNHNS and CDR2 is SASEGT. The CDR3 is 13 amino acids. The CDR3 bases are TGTGCCAGCACCCGAGGACAGGGGTCAGAGCAGTTCTTC. Translating it yields CASTRGQGSEQFF.

The chain has TRBV29-1 and TRBJ1-2, with D unresolved. Trimming took off 4 bases at V and 5 bases at J, with 11 bases between the two ends. This CDR3 has 12 amino acids. Per the germline V gene, CDR1 is SQVTM and CDR2 is ANQGSEA. The CDR3 nucleotides are TGCAGCGTTGTAAGCGACTCTTATGGCTACACCTTC. Translation gives CSVVSDSYGYTF.

The rearrangement links TRBV20-1 to TRBJ2-2, with a tentative D call TRBD1 (11 bases). The CDR3 totals 18 residues. CDR1 and CDR2 from the germline V gene are DFQATT and SNEGSKA (reference sequence). V lost 5 bases and J 4 bases, leaving 26 bases between the germline ends. Here the CDR3 DNA reads TGCAGTGCTTGGGACAGGGGGGTGCTAGCGGGAGTCACCGGGGAGCTGTTTTTT. Protein: CSAWDRGVLAGVTGELFF.

The V gene is TRBV10-3, the J gene TRBJ2-7; 13 bases match TRBD2. Germline values: CDR1 ENHRY, CDR2 SYGVKD. Trimming cost V 5 bases and J 4 bases; bases outside gene matches: 8. This CDR3 is built from 16 residues. The chain's CDR3 is CAISRQGLAGSYEQYF. In DNA, the CDR3 is TGTGCCATCAGTCGCCAGGGACTAGCGGGAAGTTACGAGCAGTACTTC.

The gene calls are TRBV6-1 and TRBJ2-7, with D maybe TRBD2 (6 bases). The germline V gene encodes CDR1 MNHNS and CDR2 SASEGT. This CDR3 contains 14 residues. Trimming pared 6 bases from V and 2 bases from J, leaving 14 bases between. CDR3 sequence reads: CASSLSGGTYEQYF. CDR3 sequence (DNA): TGTGCCAGCAGCCTAAGTGGGGGGACCTACGAGCAGTACTTC.

The rearrangement links TRBV20-1 to TRBJ2-5; tentative D call: TRBD1 (6 bases). The CDR3 length is 13 residues. Per the germline V gene, CDR1 is DFQATT and CDR2 is SNEGSKA (reference sequence). This CDR3 is CSVEQGPGETQYF. CDR3 sequence (DNA): TGCAGCGTTGAGCAGGGGCCTGGGGAGACCCAGTACTTC.

At least ten counts were recorded for this clonotype. This chain links TRBV18 with TRBJ2-7; tentatively, D is TRBD2 (6 bases). With 2 bases removed from V and 3 bases from J, the gap between germline ends came to 14 bases. The CDR3 length is 15 residues. CDR1 and CDR2 from the germline V gene are KGHSH and LQKENI. The CDR3 here is CASSPMRDSHYEQYF. The CDR3 DNA follows: TGTGCCAGCTCACCAATGAGGGACTCCCACTACGAGCAGTACTTC. Filled out from reference TRBV18 and TRBJ2-7, the complete variable domain reads NAGVMQNPRHLVRRRGQEARLRCSPMKGHSHVYWYRQLPEEGLKFMVYLQKENIIDESGMPKERFSAEFPKEGPSILRIQQVVRGDSAAYFCASSPMRDSHYEQYFGPGTRLTVT.

This clonotype has just a few counts. The J gene is TRBJ2-7, the V gene TRBV20-1; 9 nucleotides match TRBD1. CDR1 and CDR2 (germline): DFQATT, SNEGSKA (reference sequence). J was trimmed by 6 bases and V by 4 bases; bases with no gene match: 13. The CDR3 spans 15 residues. CDR3 in amino acids: CSAIIRTGARSEQYF. The CDR3 coding sequence is TGCAGTGCTATTATCAGGACAGGGGCGAGATCCGAGCAGTACTTC.

The chain couples TRBV5-5 to TRBJ2-1; D gene uncertain. CDR1 SGHKS and CDR2 YYEKEE come from the germline V gene (reference sequence). The V and J ends lost 0 bases and 7 bases respectively, with 8 bases between them. This CDR3 is built from 13 residues. CDR3: CASSLDWTNEQFF. Here the CDR3 DNA reads TGTGCCAGCAGCTTGGACTGGACGAATGAGCAGTTCTTC.

V usage is TRBV5-4 and J usage is TRBJ2-2; D tentatively reads TRBD1 or TRBD2 (5 bases each). CDR3 length equals 15 residues. Between the trimmed V and J ends, which lost 4 bases and 1 base, there was a span of 11 bases. Germline V lookup: CDR1 SGHNT, CDR2 YYREEE (reference sequence). CDR3 DNA: TGTGCCAGCAGCCAGGGACCGCTGAACACCGGGGAGCTGTTTTTT. Translated, it gives CASSQGPLNTGELFF.

This chain joins TRBV9 and TRBJ2-2, with 14 bases identical to TRBD2. Germline values: CDR1 SGDLS, CDR2 YYNGEE. Losses at the gene ends were 4 bases for V and 4 bases for J; bases not matched to a gene: 6. The CDR3 loop spans 17 amino acids. The CDR3 loop reads CASSPRGLAGVTGELFF. CDR3 bases: TGTGCCAGCAGCCCAAGGGGACTAGCGGGAGTCACCGGGGAGCTGTTTTTT.

This clonotype appeared many times. The rearrangement uses TRBV30 and TRBJ1-4; D ambiguous. V gave up 3 bases and J gave up 3 bases, with 17 bases separating them. CDR1 GTSNPN and CDR2 SVGIG come from the germline V gene (reference sequence). The length of the CDR3 is 16 residues. For the CDR3, the DNA is TGTGCCTGGAGGCTCCATGGTAGCTACTCTAATGAAAAACTGTTTTTT. Translation: CAWRLHGSYSNEKLFF. Full variable domain (remainder filled in from reference TRBV30 and TRBJ1-4): SQTIHQWPATLVQPVGSPLSLECTVEGTSNPNLYWYRQAAGRGLQLLFYSVGIGQISSEVPQNLSASRPQDRQFILSSKKLLLSDSGFYLCAWRLHGSYSNEKLFFGSGTQLSVL.

This clonotype was seen only a few times. The rearrangement links TRBV6-1 to TRBJ2-1; tentatively, D is TRBD2 (5 bases). V lost 5 bases, J lost 7 bases, and 21 bases lay in between. The CDR3 spans 16 residues. Germline loops: CDR1 MNHNS, CDR2 SASEGT. CDR3 in DNA: TGTGCCAGCAGTATAGAGCCGGACCCGCGGGTAAATGAGCAGTTCTTC. Residues: CASSIEPDPRVNEQFF.

The chain recombines TRBV5-1 with TRBJ2-3; perhaps TRBD2 as D (5 bases). The CDR3 consists of 15 residues. The germline gives CDR1 SGHRS, CDR2 YFSETQ. V was clipped by 3 bases and J by 4 bases, with 15 bases between them. The CDR3 sequence is CASSSGMGEADTQYF. CDR3 in DNA: TGCGCCAGCAGCTCGGGGATGGGAGAGGCAGATACGCAGTATTTT.

This clonotype was counted many times. The J gene is TRBJ2-7, the V gene TRBV7-8; 11 bases line up with TRBD2. The CDR3 runs to 15 residues. V gave up 5 bases and J gave up 0 bases; unmatched junction bases: 3. Germline CDR1 and CDR2: SGHVS and FQNEAQ. CDR3: CASSKLAGVSYEQYF. CDR3 bases: TGTGCCAGCAGCAAACTAGCGGGGGTCTCCTACGAGCAGTACTTC.

This clonotype was recorded a few times. V is TRBV4-2 and J is TRBJ2-7; TRBD1 might be the D (5 bases). Per the germline V gene, CDR1 is LGHNA and CDR2 is YNFKEQ. V was shortened by 4 bases and J by 3 bases, with 13 bases between the two germline ends. This CDR3 contains 14 residues. This CDR3 reads CASSPGIGNYEQYF. The CDR3 coding sequence is TGTGCCAGCAGCCCAGGGATTGGGAACTACGAGCAGTACTTC.

The chain couples TRBV4-1 to TRBJ2-2, with TRBD2 matching 12 bases. CDR3 length: 17 residues. Germline loops: CDR1 MGHRA, CDR2 YSYEKL. With 4 bases clipped from V and 1 base from J, the junction kept 4 bases outside the gene matches. CDR3 DNA sequence: TGCGCCAGCAGCCGCGGGACTAGCGGGTTGAACACCGGGGAGCTGTTTTTT. This codes for CASSRGTSGLNTGELFF.

This clonotype was recorded at least ten times. This chain joins TRBV7-8 and TRBJ2-7; unclear D gene. Germline CDR1 reads SGHVS; CDR2 reads FQNEAQ. The CDR3 is made up of 14 amino acids. Between the trimmed V and J ends, which lost 1 base and 3 bases, there was a span of 10 bases. CDR3 DNA: TGTGCCAGCAGCTTAGTGCCGGACCTCTACGAGCAGTACTTC. Translated, it gives CASSLVPDLYEQYF.

The gene calls are TRBV11-2 and TRBJ1-4; 8 bases are a match to TRBD1. The CDR3 spans 16 residues. CDR1 SGHAT and CDR2 FQNNGV come from the germline V gene. The trim removed 1 base at V and 7 bases at J, leaving 8 bases unmatched. The CDR3 loop is CASSLVVGRGREKLFF. CDR3 coding DNA: TGTGCCAGCAGCTTAGTCGTTGGCAGGGGGCGTGAAAAACTGTTTTTT.